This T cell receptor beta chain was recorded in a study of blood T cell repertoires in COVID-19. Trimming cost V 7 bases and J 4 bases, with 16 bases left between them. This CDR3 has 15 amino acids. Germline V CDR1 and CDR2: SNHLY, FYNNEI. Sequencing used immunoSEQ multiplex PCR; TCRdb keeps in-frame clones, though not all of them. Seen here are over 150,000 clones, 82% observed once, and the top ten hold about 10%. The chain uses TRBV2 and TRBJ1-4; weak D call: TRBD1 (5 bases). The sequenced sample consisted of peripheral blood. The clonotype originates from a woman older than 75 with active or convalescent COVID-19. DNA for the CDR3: TGTGCCAGCACAAGGACAAGACCGCTTAATGAAAAACTGTTTTTT. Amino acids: CASTRTRPLNEKLFF.